The clone carrying this TCR beta chain has a handful of counts. Time point denoted: pre-sensitization, week 0. Treatment reported: therapeutic diphenylcyclopropenone sensitization with weekly scalp DPC. The data belong to a study of human T cells and chemical hapten exposure. The trim removed 4 bases at V and 9 bases at J, leaving 5 bases unmatched. The CDR3 covers 14 residues. The germline CDR1 and CDR2 sequences are SEHNR and FQNEAQ (reference sequence). MiXCR, applied by TCRdb to the RACE reads, yields one record per CDR3 protein. The sample lists around 250,000 distinct CDR3 sequences; approximately 8.4% were seen once.

Sequences were derived from whole blood, sampled in connection with sensitization to the hapten diphenylcyclopropenone (DPC). The clonotype originates from a woman aged 40 to 49 with alopecia areata. Some clones in this sample may be carry-over from other donors' samples. V is TRBV7-9 and J is TRBJ2-1; TRBD1 matches at 11 bases. DNA of the CDR3: TGTGCCAGCAGCTCTGCGGACAGGGGGCCTGAGCAGTTCTTC. Translated, it gives CASSSADRGPEQFF.